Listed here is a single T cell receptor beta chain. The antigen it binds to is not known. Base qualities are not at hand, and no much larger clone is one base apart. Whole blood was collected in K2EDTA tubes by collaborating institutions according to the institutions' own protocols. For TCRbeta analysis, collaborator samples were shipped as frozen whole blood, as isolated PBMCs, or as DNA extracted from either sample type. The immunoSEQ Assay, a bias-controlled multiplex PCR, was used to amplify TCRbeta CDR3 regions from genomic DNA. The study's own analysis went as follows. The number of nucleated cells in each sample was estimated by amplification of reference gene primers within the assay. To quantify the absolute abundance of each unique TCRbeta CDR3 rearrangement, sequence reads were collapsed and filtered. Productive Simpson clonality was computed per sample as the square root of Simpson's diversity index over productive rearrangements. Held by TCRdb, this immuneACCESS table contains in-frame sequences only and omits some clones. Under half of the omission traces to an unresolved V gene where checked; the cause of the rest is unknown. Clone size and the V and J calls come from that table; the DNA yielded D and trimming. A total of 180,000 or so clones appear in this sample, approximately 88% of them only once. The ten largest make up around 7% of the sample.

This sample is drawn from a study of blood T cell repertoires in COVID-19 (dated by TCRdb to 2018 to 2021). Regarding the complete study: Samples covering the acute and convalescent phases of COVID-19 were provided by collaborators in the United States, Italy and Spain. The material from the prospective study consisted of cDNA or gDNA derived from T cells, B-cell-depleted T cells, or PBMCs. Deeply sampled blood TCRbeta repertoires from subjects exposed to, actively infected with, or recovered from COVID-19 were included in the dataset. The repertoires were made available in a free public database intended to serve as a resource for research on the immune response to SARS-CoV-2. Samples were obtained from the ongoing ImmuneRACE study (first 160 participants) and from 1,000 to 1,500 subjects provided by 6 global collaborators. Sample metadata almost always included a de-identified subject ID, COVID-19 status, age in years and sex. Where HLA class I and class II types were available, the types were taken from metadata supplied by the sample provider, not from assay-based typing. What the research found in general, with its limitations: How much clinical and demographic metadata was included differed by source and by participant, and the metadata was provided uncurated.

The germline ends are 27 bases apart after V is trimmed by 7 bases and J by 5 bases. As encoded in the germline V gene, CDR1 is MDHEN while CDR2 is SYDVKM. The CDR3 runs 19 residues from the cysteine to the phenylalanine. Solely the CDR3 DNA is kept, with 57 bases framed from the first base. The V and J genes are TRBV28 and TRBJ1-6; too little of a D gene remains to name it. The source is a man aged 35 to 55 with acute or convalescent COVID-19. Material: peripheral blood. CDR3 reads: CASTIHGDIQRIDNSPLHF. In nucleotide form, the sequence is TGTGCCAGCACCATCCATGGGGATATCCAGCGGATTGATAATTCACCCCTCCACTTT.